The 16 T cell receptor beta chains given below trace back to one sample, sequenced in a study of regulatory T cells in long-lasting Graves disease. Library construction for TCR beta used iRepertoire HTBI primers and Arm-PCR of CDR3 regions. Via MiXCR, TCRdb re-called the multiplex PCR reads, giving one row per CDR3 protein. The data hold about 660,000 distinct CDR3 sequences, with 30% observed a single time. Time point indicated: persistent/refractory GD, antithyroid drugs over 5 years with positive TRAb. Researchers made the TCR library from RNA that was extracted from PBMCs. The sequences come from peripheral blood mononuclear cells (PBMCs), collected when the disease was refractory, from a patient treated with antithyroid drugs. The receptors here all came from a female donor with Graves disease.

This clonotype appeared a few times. CDR3: CSAGGLAEAFF. In nucleotides, the CDR3 is TGCAGTGCGGGGGGGCTCGCTGAAGCTTTCTTT. The V and J genes are TRBV20-1 and TRBJ1-1, with D maybe TRBD1 (6 bases). CDR3 length: 11 residues. V was pared by 6 bases and J by 6 bases, with 11 bases between. In germline, CDR1 is DFQATT, CDR2 SNEGSKA (reference sequence).

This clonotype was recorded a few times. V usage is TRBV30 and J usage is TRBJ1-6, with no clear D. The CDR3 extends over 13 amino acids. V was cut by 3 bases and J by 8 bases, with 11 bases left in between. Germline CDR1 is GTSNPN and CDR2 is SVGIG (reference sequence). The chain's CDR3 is CAWSGAKDSPLHF. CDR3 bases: TGTGCCTGGAGCGGTGCTAAGGATTCACCCCTCCACTTT.

CDR3 sequence (DNA): TGTGCCAGTAGAGACAGGGCACGAGGAGAGACCCAGTACTTC. Encoded protein: CASRDRARGETQYF. The rearrangement joins TRBV19 to TRBJ2-5, with 7 bases aligning to TRBD1. The CDR3 has 14 amino acids. Losses at the gene ends were 6 bases for V and 4 bases for J; bases not matched to a gene: 8. Germline V gene sequence: CDR1 LNHDA, CDR2 SQIVND (reference sequence). Using reference TRBV19 and TRBJ2-5 for the parts outside the CDR3, the full variable domain is DGGITQSPKYLFRKEGQNVTLSCEQNLNHDAMYWYRQDPGQGLRLIYYSQIVNDFQKGDIAEGYSVSREKKESFPLTVTSAQKNPTAFYLCASRDRARGETQYFGPGTRLLVL.

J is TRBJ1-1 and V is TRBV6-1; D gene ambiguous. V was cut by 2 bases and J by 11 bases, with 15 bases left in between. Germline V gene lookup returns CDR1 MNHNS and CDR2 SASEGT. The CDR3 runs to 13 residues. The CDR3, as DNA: TGTGCCAGCAGTGAAAGCGGGGAATGGAGGGCTTTCTTT. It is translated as CASSESGEWRAFF.

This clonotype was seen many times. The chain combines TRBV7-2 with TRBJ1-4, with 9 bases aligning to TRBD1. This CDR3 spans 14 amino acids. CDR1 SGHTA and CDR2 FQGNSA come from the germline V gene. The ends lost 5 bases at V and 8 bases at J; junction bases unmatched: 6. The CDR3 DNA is TGTGCCAGCAGCCCGACAGGGGGTGAAGAAAAACTGTTTTTT. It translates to CASSPTGGEEKLFF.

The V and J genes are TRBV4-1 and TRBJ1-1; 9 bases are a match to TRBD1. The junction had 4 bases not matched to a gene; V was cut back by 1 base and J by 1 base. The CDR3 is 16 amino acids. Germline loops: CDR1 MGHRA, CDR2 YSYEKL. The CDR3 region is CASSQGTGVANTEAFF. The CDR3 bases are TGCGCCAGCAGCCAAGGGACAGGGGTAGCGAACACTGAAGCTTTCTTT.

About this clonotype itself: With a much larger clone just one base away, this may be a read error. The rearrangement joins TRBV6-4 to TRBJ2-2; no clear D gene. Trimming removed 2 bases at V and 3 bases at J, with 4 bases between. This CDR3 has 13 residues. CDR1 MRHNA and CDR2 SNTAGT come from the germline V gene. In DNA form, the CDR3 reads TGTGCCAGCAGTGACGGGGACACCGGGGAGCTGTTTTTT. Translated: CASSDGDTGELFF.

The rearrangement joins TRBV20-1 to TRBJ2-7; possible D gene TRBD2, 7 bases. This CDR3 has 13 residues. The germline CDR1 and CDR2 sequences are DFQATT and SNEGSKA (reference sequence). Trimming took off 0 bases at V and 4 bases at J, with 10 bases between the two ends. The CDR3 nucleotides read TGCAGTGCTAGAGAGGGGGGGCCATACGAGCAGTACTTC. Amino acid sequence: CSAREGGPYEQYF.

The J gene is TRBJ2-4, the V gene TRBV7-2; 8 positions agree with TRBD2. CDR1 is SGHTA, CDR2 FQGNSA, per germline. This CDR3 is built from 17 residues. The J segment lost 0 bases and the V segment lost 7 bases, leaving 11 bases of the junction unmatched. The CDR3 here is CASMPGLGGLAKNIQYF. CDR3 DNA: TGTGCCAGCATGCCGGGACTAGGGGGACTAGCCAAAAACATTCAGTACTTC.

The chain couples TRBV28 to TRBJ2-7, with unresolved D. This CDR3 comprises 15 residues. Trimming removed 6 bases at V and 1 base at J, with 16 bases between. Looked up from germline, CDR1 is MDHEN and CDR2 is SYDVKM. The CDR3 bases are TGTGCCAGCAGCCCCCCCGGGTCAATTTCCTACGAGCAGTACTTC. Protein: CASSPPGSISYEQYF.

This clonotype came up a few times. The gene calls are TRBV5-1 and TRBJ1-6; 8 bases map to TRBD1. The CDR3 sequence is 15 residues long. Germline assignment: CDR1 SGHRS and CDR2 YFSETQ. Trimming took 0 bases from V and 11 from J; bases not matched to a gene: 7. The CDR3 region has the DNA TGCGCCAGCAGCTTGGACGGACAGGGTACACCACCCCTCCACTTT. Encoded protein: CASSLDGQGTPPLHF.

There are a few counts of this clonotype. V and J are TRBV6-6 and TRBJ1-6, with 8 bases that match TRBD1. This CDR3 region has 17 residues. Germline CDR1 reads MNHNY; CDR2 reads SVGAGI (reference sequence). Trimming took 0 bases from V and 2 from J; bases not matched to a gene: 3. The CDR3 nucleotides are TGTGCCAGCAGTTACTCGCCACAGGGGGCCTATAATTCACCCCTCCACTTT. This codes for CASSYSPQGAYNSPLHF.

CDR3 sequence reads: CSAPGDRSYEQYF. The DNA for the CDR3 is TGCAGTGCCCCAGGGGACCGCTCCTACGAGCAGTACTTC. The chain joins TRBV20-1 to TRBJ2-7; maybe TRBD1 (6 bases). The V gene's germline CDR1 is DFQATT and CDR2 SNEGSKA (reference sequence). The CDR3 has 13 amino acids. Trimming took 6 bases from V and 0 from J, leaving 12 bases between them.

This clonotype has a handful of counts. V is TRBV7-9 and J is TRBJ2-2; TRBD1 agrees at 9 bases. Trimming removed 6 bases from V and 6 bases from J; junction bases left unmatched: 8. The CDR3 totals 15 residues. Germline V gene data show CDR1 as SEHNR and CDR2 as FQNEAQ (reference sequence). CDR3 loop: CASRGTGTNAGELFF. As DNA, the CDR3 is TGTGCCAGCAGAGGGACAGGGACCAACGCCGGGGAGCTGTTTTTT.

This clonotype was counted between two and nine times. Here the CDR3 reads CASSATRTSSTDTQYF. The CDR3 coding sequence is TGTGCCAGCAGTGCCACTCGGACTAGCTCCACAGATACGCAGTATTTT. This rearrangement joins TRBV6-1 to TRBJ2-3; the match to TRBD2 covers 8 bases. Germline V gives CDR1 MNHNS, CDR2 SASEGT. V trimming: 4 bases; J trimming: 2 bases; junction bases outside the gene matches: 8. The CDR3 loop spans 16 amino acids.

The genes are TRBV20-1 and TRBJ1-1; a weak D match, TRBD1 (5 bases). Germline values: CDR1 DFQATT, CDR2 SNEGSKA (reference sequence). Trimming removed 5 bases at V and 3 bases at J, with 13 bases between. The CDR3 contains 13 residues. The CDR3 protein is CSAPSDSYTEAFF. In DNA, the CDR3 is TGCAGTGCTCCGTCCGACAGCTACACTGAAGCTTTCTTT.